This T cell receptor beta chain originates from a study of T cells after posttransplantation cyclophosphamide (dated by TCRdb to about 2016). Context from the whole study: T cell repertoire reconstitution was tracked by TRB sequencing after myeloablative bone marrow transplantation in which posttransplantation cyclophosphamide was used as GVHD prophylaxis. Public TRB sequences were compared against a database of over 3,000 sequences linked to responses to pathogens, tumor antigens, self-antigens and alloantigens. In 3 patients, up to about 3 additional blood samples taken between 2 and 5.2 years after transplant also underwent TRB sequencing, as did pretransplant blood from a handful of patients. Samples from a few dozen PTCy-treated patients and roughly 17 related bone marrow donors of those patients were subjected to antigen receptor sequencing. Blood from all 34 PTCy patients who had 1-year posttransplant specimens underwent TRB sequencing. TRA and TRB clonality were tightly correlated in several samples, so subsequent TCR analyses focused on TRB only.

Overall study outcomes, separate from this receptor: The TRB repertoires of T cells infiltrating skin or GI tract showed only limited overlap with the TRB repertoires of T cells in blood. At 1-2 months, donor-recipient similarity was low but rose over the first year, and the later blood repertoires were often dominated by donor CD8+ memory clones. Across the 35 to 55 patients, TRB clonality was highly associated with recipient CMV seropositivity and CMV reactivation, and diversity with PTCy was similar to that in the CNI/methotrexate controls.

As regards this clone: The antigen this receptor binds is unknown. Per-base qualities were not stored, and no clone one base away is much larger.

PTCy-treated patients came from a prospective multi-institutional clinical trial. Mononuclear cells from peripheral blood and bone marrow were separated by Ficoll-Hypaque density centrifugation and then cryopreserved. TRB sequencing was run on genomic DNA with either the immunoSEQ assay at survey resolution or the hsTCRB kit. From the authors' description of their analysis: The immunoSEQ software handled initial read processing, and the LymphoSeq R package was used for repertoire analyses. Clonality was computed as 1 minus normalized Shannon entropy, and a Gini coefficient was also calculated for each TRB dataset. Phenotypes of unsorted samples were inferred by mapping TRB sequences from sorted subsets of the recipient or donor onto unsorted samples of the same recipient. Imported from immuneACCESS, the table was reduced by TCRdb to in-frame sequences with V and J called. These copies leave out some clones; in studies compared against another copy, an unresolved V gene accounts for under half, and the cause of the remainder is not known. D and trimming were read from the DNA, whereas the V and J calls and clone size are those reported in that table. Across this sample there are some 52,000 clones, with around 83% seen only once. The ten biggest clones cover about 2.8% of the sample.

The specimen was PBMCs. The receptor's source is a young man with a blood cancer, CMV-positive, and with a related stem cell donor.

The nucleotide sequence reads TGTGCCAGCAGCCCCTCGGATCGGGAGGGCCGTTCCTACAATGAGCAGTTCTTC. This is translated as CASSPSDREGRSYNEQFF. The V gene is TRBV5-4 and the J gene is TRBJ2-1, and 8 junctional nucleotides match TRBD2. Unmatched junction bases come to 13, with V trimmed by 4 bases and J by 1 base. The germline V gene (reference sequence) provides CDR1 SGHNT and CDR2 YYREEE. Including cysteine and phenylalanine, the CDR3 has 18 amino acids. CDR3 DNA only is kept here, 54 bases in frame from base 1.